Below are 7 T cell receptor beta chains sequenced from a single sample in a study of blood T cell repertoires in COVID-19. The table came from immunoSEQ multiplex PCR; TCRdb's copy has only in-frame clones and leaves some out. The repertoire has about 60,000 clones, over 80% of them found once; the top ten carry roughly 10%. What was sequenced was peripheral blood. These receptors all stem from a man aged 25 to 45 with COVID-19, enrolled during active disease.

V usage is TRBV9 and J usage is TRBJ2-5, with TRBD1 matching 8 bases. The CDR3 spans 14 residues. The V gene end was trimmed by 3 bases and the J gene end by 3 bases; junction bases not matched to a gene: 4. Per the germline V gene, CDR1 is SGDLS and CDR2 is YYNGEE. The CDR3 region is CASSARGLEETQYF. The CDR3 nucleotides are TGTGCCAGCAGCGCCAGGGGGCTCGAAGAGACCCAGTACTTC.

The chain couples TRBV9 to TRBJ1-1; D unresolved. The V and J ends lost 3 bases and 4 bases respectively, with 16 bases between them. Germline V gives CDR1 SGDLS, CDR2 YYNGEE. The CDR3 totals 15 residues. In nucleotides, the CDR3 is TGTGCCAGCAGCGCCGGACCCATCCGGGGCACTGAAGCTTTCTTT. Amino acid sequence: CASSAGPIRGTEAFF. The variable domain in full, completed from reference TRBV9 and TRBJ1-1, reads DSGVTQTPKHLITATGQRVTLRCSPRSGDLSVYWYQQSLDQGLQFLIQYYNGEERAKGNILERFSAQQFPDLHSELNLSSLELGDSALYFCASSAGPIRGTEAFFGQGTRLTVV.

The J gene is TRBJ1-5, the V gene TRBV7-2, with D uncertain. Germline loops: CDR1 SGHTA, CDR2 FQGNSA. The CDR3 consists of 13 residues. Trimming shortened V by 5 bases and J by 6 bases, and 11 bases separated the two germline ends. The CDR3 loop reads CASSPEGTQPQHF. The CDR3 bases are TGTGCCAGCAGCCCAGAGGGTACTCAGCCCCAGCATTTT.

The V gene is TRBV19, the J gene TRBJ1-5; 9 bases align to TRBD1. With 7 bases clipped from V and 0 bases from J, the junction kept 4 bases outside the gene matches. Germline V gives CDR1 LNHDA, CDR2 SQIVND (reference sequence). The CDR3 sequence is 15 residues long. The CDR3 reads CASKDRGLSNQPQHF. The CDR3 bases are TGTGCCAGTAAGGACAGGGGCCTTAGCAATCAGCCCCAGCATTTT. The whole variable domain, filled in from reference TRBV19 and TRBJ1-5, reads DGGITQSPKYLFRKEGQNVTLSCEQNLNHDAMYWYRQDPGQGLRLIYYSQIVNDFQKGDIAEGYSVSREKKESFPLTVTSAQKNPTAFYLCASKDRGLSNQPQHFGDGTRLSIL.

The chain combines TRBV24-1 with TRBJ2-1; the match to TRBD2 covers 7 bases. Unmatched junction bases numbered 18, after V lost 4 bases and J lost 7 bases. Germline loops: CDR1 KGHDR, CDR2 SFDVKD. The CDR3 loop spans 18 amino acids. CDR3 residues: CATSDQSRHRGAGNEQFF. CDR3 coding DNA: TGTGCCACCAGTGACCAATCACGTCATCGCGGAGCGGGGAATGAGCAGTTCTTC.

The rearrangement uses TRBV6-5 and TRBJ1-6; TRBD1 might be the D (6 bases). The V end lost 5 bases, the J end lost 10 bases, and 12 bases lay between the germline ends. The germline V gene has CDR1 MNHEY and CDR2 SVGAGI. The CDR3 runs to 13 residues. The CDR3 DNA reads TGTGCCAGCAGTATCTCGGGGGGCTCACCCCTCCACTTT. Translating it yields CASSISGGSPLHF.

The chain employs TRBV30 and TRBJ2-7; 10 bases are shared with TRBD1. V lost 3 bases to trimming and J lost 5 bases; unmatched junction nucleotides: 10. Germline CDR1 reads GTSNPN; CDR2 reads SVGIG (reference sequence). The CDR3 is made up of 15 amino acids. CDR3 DNA: TGTGCCTGGAGGATACCCGGGACAGGGGTCCACGAGCAGTACTTC. This sequence encodes CAWRIPGTGVHEQYF.